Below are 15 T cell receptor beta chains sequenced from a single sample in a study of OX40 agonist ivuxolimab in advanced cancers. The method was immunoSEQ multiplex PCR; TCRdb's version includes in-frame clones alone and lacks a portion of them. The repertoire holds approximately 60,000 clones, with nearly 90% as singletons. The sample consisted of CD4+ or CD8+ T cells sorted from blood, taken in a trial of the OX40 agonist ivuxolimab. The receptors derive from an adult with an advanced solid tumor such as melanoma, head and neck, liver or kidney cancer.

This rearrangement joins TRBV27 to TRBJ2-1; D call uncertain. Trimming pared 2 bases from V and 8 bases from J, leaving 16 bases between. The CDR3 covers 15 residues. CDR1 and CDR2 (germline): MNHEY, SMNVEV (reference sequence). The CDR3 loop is CASSLVSRVGDEQFF. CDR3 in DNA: TGTGCCAGCAGTTTAGTTAGTAGGGTAGGTGATGAGCAGTTCTTC.

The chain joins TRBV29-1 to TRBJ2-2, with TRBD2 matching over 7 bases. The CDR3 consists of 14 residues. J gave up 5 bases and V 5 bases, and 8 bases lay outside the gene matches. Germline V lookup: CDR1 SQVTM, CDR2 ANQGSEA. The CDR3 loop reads CSVWGQGGTGELFF. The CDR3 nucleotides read TGCAGCGTTTGGGGTCAGGGAGGGACCGGGGAGCTGTTTTTT.

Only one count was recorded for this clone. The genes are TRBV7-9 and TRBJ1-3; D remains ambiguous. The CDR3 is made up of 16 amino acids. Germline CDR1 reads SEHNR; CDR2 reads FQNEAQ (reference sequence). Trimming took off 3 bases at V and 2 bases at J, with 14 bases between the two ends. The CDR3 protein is CASSLGGPLPGNTIYF. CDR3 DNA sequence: TGTGCCAGCAGCTTGGGAGGTCCTCTACCTGGAAACACCATATATTTT. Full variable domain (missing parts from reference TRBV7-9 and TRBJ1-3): DTGVSQNPRHKITKRGQNVTFRCDPISEHNRLYWYRQTLGQGPEFLTYFQNEAQLEKSRLLSDRFSAERPKGSFSTLEIQRTEQGDSAMYLCASSLGGPLPGNTIYFGEGSWLTVV.

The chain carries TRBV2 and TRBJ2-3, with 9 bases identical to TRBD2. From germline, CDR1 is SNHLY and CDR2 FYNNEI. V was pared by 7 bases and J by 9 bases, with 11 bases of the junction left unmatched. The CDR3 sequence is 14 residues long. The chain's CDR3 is CASTGTSPQITQYF. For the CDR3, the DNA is TGTGCCAGCACCGGGACTAGCCCACAGATAACGCAGTATTTT.

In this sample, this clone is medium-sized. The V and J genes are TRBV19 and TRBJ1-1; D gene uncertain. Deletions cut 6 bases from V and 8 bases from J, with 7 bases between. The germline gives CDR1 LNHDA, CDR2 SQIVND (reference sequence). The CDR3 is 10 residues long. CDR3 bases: TGTGCCAGTAGGGGATTAGAAGCTTTCTTT. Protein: CASRGLEAFF.

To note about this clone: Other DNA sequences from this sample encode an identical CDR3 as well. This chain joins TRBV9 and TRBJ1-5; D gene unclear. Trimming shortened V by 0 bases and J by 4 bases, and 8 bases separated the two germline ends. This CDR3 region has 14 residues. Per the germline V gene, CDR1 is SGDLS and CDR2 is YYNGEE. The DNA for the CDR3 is TGTGCCAGCAGCGTAGGTTGGGGTAATCAGCCCCAGCATTTT. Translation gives CASSVGWGNQPQHF.

In nucleotides, the CDR3 is TGTGCCAGCAGCTTGGTAAGAGGGGCCGAGCAGTACTTC. It yields the protein CASSLVRGAEQYF. This rearrangement joins TRBV5-4 to TRBJ2-7, with D tentatively TRBD1 or TRBD2 (5 bases each). CDR3 length equals 13 residues. V lost 0 bases, J lost 6 bases, and 10 bases lay in between. Germline loops: CDR1 SGHNT, CDR2 YYREEE (reference sequence).

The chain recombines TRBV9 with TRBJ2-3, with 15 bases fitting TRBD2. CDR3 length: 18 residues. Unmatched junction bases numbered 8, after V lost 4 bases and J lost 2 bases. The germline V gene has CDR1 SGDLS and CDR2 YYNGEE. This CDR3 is CASSRTSGGVRPTDTQYF. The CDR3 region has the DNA TGTGCCAGCAGCAGGACTAGCGGGGGGGTCCGCCCCACAGATACGCAGTATTTT.

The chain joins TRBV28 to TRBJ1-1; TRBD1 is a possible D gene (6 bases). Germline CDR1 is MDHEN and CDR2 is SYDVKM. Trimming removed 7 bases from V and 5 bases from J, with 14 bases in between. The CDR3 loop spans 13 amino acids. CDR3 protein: CASIHGGTTEAFF. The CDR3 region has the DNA TGTGCCAGCATTCACGGCGGGACAACTGAAGCTTTCTTT.

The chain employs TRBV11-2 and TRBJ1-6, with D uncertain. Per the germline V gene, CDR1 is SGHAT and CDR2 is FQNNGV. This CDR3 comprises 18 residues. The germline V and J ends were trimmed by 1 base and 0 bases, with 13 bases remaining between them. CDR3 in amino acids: CASSLGHPPSSYNSPLHF. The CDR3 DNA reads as TGTGCCAGCAGCTTAGGACACCCCCCTAGCTCCTATAATTCACCCCTCCACTTT.

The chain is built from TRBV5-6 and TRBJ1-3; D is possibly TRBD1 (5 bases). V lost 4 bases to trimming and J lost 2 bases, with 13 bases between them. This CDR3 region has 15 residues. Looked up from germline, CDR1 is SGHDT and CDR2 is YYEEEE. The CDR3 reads CASSIGTEAGNTIYF. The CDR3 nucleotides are TGTGCCAGCAGCATCGGGACGGAGGCTGGAAACACCATATATTTT.

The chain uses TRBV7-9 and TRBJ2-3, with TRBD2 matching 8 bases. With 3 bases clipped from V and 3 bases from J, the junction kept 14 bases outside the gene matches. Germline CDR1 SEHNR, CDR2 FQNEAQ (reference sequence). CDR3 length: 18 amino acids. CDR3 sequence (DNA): TGTGCCAGCAGCTTTCCCTCGACTAGCGTACTAAAGACAGATACGCAGTATTTT. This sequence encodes CASSFPSTSVLKTDTQYF.

In DNA form, the CDR3 reads TGCAGCGTTGACAGGGGCGCCTACGAGCAGTACTTC. It translates to CSVDRGAYEQYF. The chain carries TRBV29-1 and TRBJ2-7; TRBD1 might be the D (6 bases). V was shortened by 3 bases and J by 2 bases, with 8 bases between the two germline ends. This CDR3 is 12 amino acids long. Per the germline V gene, CDR1 is SQVTM and CDR2 is ANQGSEA.

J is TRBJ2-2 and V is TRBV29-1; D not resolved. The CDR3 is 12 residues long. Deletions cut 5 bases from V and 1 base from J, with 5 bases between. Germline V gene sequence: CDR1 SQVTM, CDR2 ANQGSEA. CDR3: CSVMQNTGELFF. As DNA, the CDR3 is TGCAGCGTTATGCAGAACACCGGGGAGCTGTTTTTT.

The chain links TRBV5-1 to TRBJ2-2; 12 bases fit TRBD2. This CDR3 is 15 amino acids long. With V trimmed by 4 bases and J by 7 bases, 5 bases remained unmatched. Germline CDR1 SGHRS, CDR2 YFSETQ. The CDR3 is CASSLGLAGGGELFF. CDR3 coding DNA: TGCGCCAGCAGCCTGGGACTAGCGGGTGGCGGGGAGCTGTTTTTT.